Shown below are 15 T cell receptor beta chains from a single sample sequenced in a study of cytomegalovirus exposure and HLA in healthy donors. PCR primers comprised 60 Vbeta and 13 Jbeta primers. Sequencing used immunoSEQ multiplex PCR; TCRdb keeps in-frame clones, though not all of them. This table holds some 190,000 clones, 77% found once. The material sequenced was PBMCs. These receptors were obtained from a man aged 18-30 years in good health and CMV-seronegative.

This chain joins TRBV5-1 and TRBJ1-4; D not certain. Per germline, CDR1 SGHRS and CDR2 YFSETQ. The CDR3 loop spans 14 amino acids. V lost 4 bases to trimming and J lost 7 bases, with 14 bases between them. Here the CDR3 reads CASSEGRLSEKLFF. CDR3 in DNA: TGCGCCAGCAGCGAGGGTCGTTTGAGTGAAAAACTGTTTTTT.

The chain employs TRBV25-1 and TRBJ2-5, with 8 bases identical to TRBD1. The germline V gene encodes CDR1 MGHDK and CDR2 SYGVNS. The CDR3 extends over 17 amino acids. J was trimmed by 7 bases and V by 1 base; bases with no gene match: 14. CDR3 sequence reads: CASSEFIKGTGGGTQYF. In DNA, the CDR3 is TGTGCCAGCAGTGAATTCATAAAGGGGACAGGTGGTGGGACCCAGTACTTC.

The rearrangement joins TRBV19 to TRBJ1-1; a possible D gene is TRBD1 (5 bases). V lost 7 bases, J lost 2 bases, and 20 bases lay in between. Germline CDR1 LNHDA, CDR2 SQIVND (reference sequence). CDR3 length: 16 residues. CDR3 in amino acids: CASMEYRRVLNTEAFF. In DNA, the CDR3 is TGTGCCAGTATGGAGTACAGGAGGGTCCTTAACACTGAAGCTTTCTTT. The full variable domain, its missing parts supplied by reference TRBV19 and TRBJ1-1, is DGGITQSPKYLFRKEGQNVTLSCEQNLNHDAMYWYRQDPGQGLRLIYYSQIVNDFQKGDIAEGYSVSREKKESFPLTVTSAQKNPTAFYLCASMEYRRVLNTEAFFGQGTRLTVV.

Comments on this clone: At one of its ends the junction is not consistent with the germline gene, which may arise from a read error. V usage is TRBV7-7 and J usage is TRBJ2-1; 8 bases are a match to TRBD2. CDR3 size: 17 residues. CDR1 is SSHAT, CDR2 FNYEAQ, per germline (reference sequence). The CDR3 is CASSFYGRGDSYNEQFF. For the CDR3, the DNA is TGTGCTAGCAGCTTTTACGGGAGGGGGGACTCCTACAATGAGCAGTTCTTC.

This chain connects TRBV7-2 to TRBJ1-4, with D unresolved. Germline CDR1 SGHTA, CDR2 FQGNSA. The CDR3 runs to 8 residues. The CDR3 loop is CSRRKLFF. CDR3 coding DNA: TGTTCTCGTCGAAAACTGTTTTTT.

This chain links TRBV7-2 with TRBJ1-6; 7 positions match TRBD1. V shed 1 base and J 14 bases; nucleotides not matched to a gene: 11. Germline CDR1 SGHTA, CDR2 FQGNSA. This CDR3 has 15 residues. DNA of the CDR3: TGTGCCAGCAGCTTAGGAGGGGGCCGGAGGGAAGCCCTCCACTTT. It encodes CASSLGGGRREALHF.

The J gene is TRBJ2-5, the V gene TRBV11-2; D is ambiguous. The CDR3 sequence is 14 residues long. Trimming shortened V by 2 bases and J by 5 bases, and 12 bases separated the two germline ends. CDR1 is SGHAT and CDR2 is FQNNGV in the germline V gene. The CDR3 is CASSLTARGETQYF. The DNA for the CDR3 is TGTGCCAGCAGCTTAACTGCACGTGGTGAGACCCAGTACTTC.

This clone was observed a few times. V and J are TRBV14 and TRBJ1-2; perhaps TRBD1 as D (5 bases). The CDR3 spans 13 residues. Trimming took 0 bases from V and 7 from J, leaving 9 bases between them. Germline V CDR1 and CDR2: SGHDN, FVKESK. The CDR3 region has the DNA TGTGCCAGCAGCCAAGATATAGGGGCTGGCTACACCTTC. Its protein product is CASSQDIGAGYTF.

Comments on this clone: Other DNA sequences from this sample encode an identical CDR3 as well. The chain uses TRBV7-9 and TRBJ2-5; 7 positions agree with TRBD2. Germline loops: CDR1 SEHNR, CDR2 FQNEAQ (reference sequence). The V and J ends lost 0 bases and 2 bases, in that order; junction bases with no gene match: 0. This CDR3 region has 14 residues. The CDR3 coding sequence is TGTGCCAGCAGCTTAGCGGGGGGGCAAGAGACCCAGTACTTC. The encoded protein is CASSLAGGQETQYF.

V is TRBV7-2 and J is TRBJ2-2; TRBD2 agrees at 9 bases. The J segment lost 7 bases and the V segment lost 6 bases, leaving 9 bases of the junction unmatched. The CDR3 covers 15 residues. Germline V lookup: CDR1 SGHTA, CDR2 FQGNSA. CDR3: CASSRVAGAIGELFF. Here the CDR3 DNA reads TGTGCCAGCAGTCGAGTAGCGGGAGCGATCGGGGAGCTGTTTTTT.

This clone showed up just a few times. V usage is TRBV11-2 and J usage is TRBJ2-7; TRBD2 is a possible D gene (6 bases). The CDR3 runs to 15 residues. Trimming left V 6 bases short and J 3 bases short, with 18 bases between. CDR1 is SGHAT and CDR2 is FQNNGV in the germline V gene. DNA of the CDR3: TGTGCCAGCAGGCAAAAGATGGGGGAGGACTACGAGCAGTACTTC. It translates to CASRQKMGEDYEQYF. The whole variable domain, filled in from reference TRBV11-2 and TRBJ2-7, reads EAGVAQSPRYKIIEKRQSVAFWCNPISGHATLYWYQQILGQGPKLLIQFQNNGVVDDSQLPKDRFSAERLKGVDSTLKIQPAKLEDSAVYLCASRQKMGEDYEQYFGPGTRLTVT.

V and J are TRBV18 and TRBJ2-5; 10 nucleotides align to TRBD2. V shed 3 bases and J 4 bases; nucleotides not matched to a gene: 5. The CDR3 covers 15 residues. Germline CDR1 KGHSH, CDR2 LQKENI. As DNA, the CDR3 is TGTGCCAGCTCACCTAGCGGGAGGTTCGTAGAGACCCAGTACTTC. It specifies CASSPSGRFVETQYF. The full variable domain, rest sourced from reference TRBV18 and TRBJ2-5, is NAGVMQNPRHLVRRRGQEARLRCSPMKGHSHVYWYRQLPEEGLKFMVYLQKENIIDESGMPKERFSAEFPKEGPSILRIQQVVRGDSAAYFCASSPSGRFVETQYFGPGTRLLVL.

This clone was seen a single time. The genes are TRBV2 and TRBJ2-1; the match to TRBD1 covers 9 bases. The CDR3 runs to 18 residues. The trim removed 6 bases at V and 0 bases at J, leaving 12 bases unmatched. Per germline, CDR1 SNHLY and CDR2 FYNNEI. In DNA form, the CDR3 reads TGTGCCAGCAGGCCGGGACAGGGTCGGAGAAGCTCCTACAATGAGCAGTTCTTC. This gives the protein CASRPGQGRRSSYNEQFF.

The chain employs TRBV10-3 and TRBJ2-7; perhaps TRBD2 as D (7 bases). CDR1 and CDR2 (germline): ENHRY, SYGVKD. The CDR3 totals 12 residues. The CDR3 sequence is CAIWAGAGEQYF. For the CDR3, the DNA is TGTGCTATCTGGGCGGGGGCGGGCGAGCAGTACTTC.

The chain carries TRBV6-5 and TRBJ2-7; tentative D call: TRBD1 (6 bases). Germline CDR1 is MNHEY and CDR2 is SVGAGI. This CDR3 spans 15 amino acids. The ends were cut back, 2 bases at V and 0 bases at J, with 11 bases in the middle. CDR3 loop: CASSYDQGGSYEQYF. The DNA of the CDR3 is TGTGCCAGCAGTTACGACCAAGGGGGCTCCTACGAGCAGTACTTC.